The entry below describes one TCR beta chain. The specificity of this receptor is unknown. Base qualities are missing; no much larger clone stands one base away. This specimen comes from a study of blood T cell repertoires in COVID-19 (dated by TCRdb to the early 2020s). Notes on the research overall: Collaborator samples came from the United States, Italy and Spain and covered acute and convalescent phases of COVID-19. The dataset comprised deeply sampled blood TCRbeta repertoires from subjects exposed to, actively infected with, or recovered from COVID-19. Where available, HLA class I and class II types were taken from metadata supplied by the sample provider and were not determined by assay-based typing. The samples were drawn from two sources: the first 160 participants of the ongoing ImmuneRACE study, and over 1,000 subjects contributed by 6 global collaborators. Nearly every sample came with metadata listing a de-identified subject ID, COVID-19 status, age in years and sex. The material from the prospective study consisted of cDNA or gDNA derived from T cells, B-cell-depleted T cells, or PBMCs. The repertoires were made available in a free public database intended to serve as a resource for research on the immune response to SARS-CoV-2. On the study overall, not on this receptor specifically: How much clinical and demographic metadata was included differed by source and by participant, and the metadata was provided uncurated.

Measured from the cysteine to the phenylalanine, the CDR3 is 15 residues long. This entry keeps only the CDR3 DNA: 45 bases, framed from base 1. CDR1 is given as SGHRS and CDR2 as YFSETQ, both from the germline V gene. V is cut by 0 bases and J by 8 bases, and the space between the germline ends is 17 bases. TCRbeta CDR3 regions were amplified from genomic DNA by means of the immunoSEQ Assay, a bias-controlled multiplex PCR. The original pipeline was this. The number of nucleated cells in each sample was estimated from the amplification of reference gene primers within the assay. To quantify the absolute abundance of each unique TCRbeta CDR3 rearrangement, sequence reads were collapsed and filtered. For each sample, productive Simpson clonality was calculated as the square root of Simpson's diversity index over productive rearrangements. The table was pulled from immuneACCESS by TCRdb, which kept in-frame rearrangements only. Such tables lose some clones; where checked, under half of the loss comes from unresolved V genes, and the rest has no known cause. V and J calls and clone size are as listed in that table; D and trimming were resolved from the DNA. The sample table records fewer than 120,000 clones; about 72% of these occur just once. Around 8% of the sample rests with the top ten.

The collaborating institutions used their own protocols to collect whole blood in K2EDTA tubes. For TCRbeta analysis, collaborators shipped samples as frozen whole blood, isolated PBMCs, or DNA extracted from either of those sample types. The V and J genes are TRBV5-1 and TRBJ1-2, with a tentative D gene TRBD1 over 5 matching bases. The TCR was taken from a woman aged 60 to 75 with acute or convalescent COVID-19. Sequencing was carried out using peripheral blood. The DNA reads TGCGCCAGCAGCTTGGCGGGGGTAGAGGGTATCGGCTACACCTTC. This gives the protein CASSLAGVEGIGYTF.